These 25 T cell receptor beta chains came from one sample sequenced in a study of identifying expanded T cells in peripheral blood. Clones were sequenced by immunoSEQ multiplex PCR, and TCRdb holds only the in-frame ones, with some missing. The data show approximately 100,000 clones, around 89% seen once. Input material: blood. Receptor source: a person aged 18 to 75 in good health.

The DNA for the CDR3 is TGTGCCAGCAGCCTGGGACTATCAATCGAGCAGTACTTC. This gives the protein CASSLGLSIEQYF. The chain joins TRBV5-6 to TRBJ2-7, with TRBD2 identical over 7 bases. Germline V gene data show CDR1 as SGHDT and CDR2 as YYEEEE. V lost 4 bases, J lost 6 bases, and 7 bases stayed unmatched. This CDR3 contains 13 residues.

This rearrangement joins TRBV7-9 to TRBJ2-3; D gene unclear. The V end lost 4 bases, the J end lost 3 bases, and 8 bases lay between the germline ends. Germline V CDR1 and CDR2: SEHNR, FQNEAQ (reference sequence). The CDR3 spans 13 residues. CDR3: CASSWVGTDTQYF. CDR3 nucleotide sequence: TGTGCCAGCAGCTGGGTAGGGACAGATACGCAGTATTTT. Filled out from reference TRBV7-9 and TRBJ2-3, the complete variable domain reads DTGVSQNPRHKITKRGQNVTFRCDPISEHNRLYWYRQTLGQGPEFLTYFQNEAQLEKSRLLSDRFSAERPKGSFSTLEIQRTEQGDSAMYLCASSWVGTDTQYFGPGTRLTVL.

The rearrangement uses TRBV5-5 and TRBJ1-6; no definite D call. Germline CDR1 reads SGHKS; CDR2 reads YYEKEE (reference sequence). This CDR3 is built from 15 residues. Trimming shortened V by 0 bases and J by 4 bases, and 8 bases separated the two germline ends. The DNA for the CDR3 is TGTGCCAGCAGCTTGGCCGGGAGGTATAATTCACCCCTCCACTTT. It codes for CASSLAGRYNSPLHF.

This clone has a single count. The V and J genes are TRBV7-2 and TRBJ1-1, with 7 bases aligning to TRBD1. CDR3 size: 13 residues. Germline loops: CDR1 SGHTA, CDR2 FQGNSA. After removal of 4 bases from V and 3 bases from J, the junction contained 2 bases not matched to a gene. In DNA form, the CDR3 reads TGTGCCAGCAGCTCTGACAGGGACACTGAAGCTTTCTTT. Its translation: CASSSDRDTEAFF. The full variable domain, with the rest looked up from reference TRBV7-2 and TRBJ1-1, is GAGVSQSPSNKVTEKGKDVELRCDPISGHTALYWYRQSLGQGLEFLIYFQGNSAPDKSGLPSDRFSAERTGGSVSTLTIQRTQQEDSAVYLCASSSDRDTEAFFGQGTRLTVV.

The rearrangement links TRBV11-3 to TRBJ2-3, with 9 bases fitting TRBD2. The CDR3 loop spans 16 amino acids. Trimming took 0 bases from V and 1 from J; bases not matched to a gene: 2. The germline CDR1 and CDR2 sequences are SGHNT and YENEEA. The DNA for the CDR3 is TGTGCCAGCAGCTTAGATCCTAGCGGGGGCACAGATACGCAGTATTTT. It specifies CASSLDPSGGTDTQYF. Full variable domain (rest looked up from reference TRBV11-3 and TRBJ2-3): EAGVVQSPRYKIIEKKQPVAFWCNPISGHNTLYWYLQNLGQGPELLIRYENEEAVDDSQLPKDRFSAERLKGVDSTLKIQPAELGDSAVYLCASSLDPSGGTDTQYFGPGTRLTVL.

V and J are TRBV4-3 and TRBJ1-2, with D unclear. Trimming took 1 base from V and 0 from J, leaving 12 bases between them. This CDR3 spans 16 amino acids. CDR1 is LGHNA, CDR2 YSLEER, per germline. In DNA form, the CDR3 reads TGCGCCAGCAGCCAAGTTAATTCGGGGACTAACTATGGCTACACCTTC. Amino acids: CASSQVNSGTNYGYTF.

The chain uses TRBV19 and TRBJ2-7; D call uncertain. V lost 7 bases, J lost 2 bases, and 15 bases lay in between. Looked up from germline, CDR1 is LNHDA and CDR2 is SQIVND (reference sequence). This CDR3 spans 14 amino acids. The chain's CDR3 is CASTSQSLPYEQYF. The CDR3 DNA reads TGTGCCAGTACCTCACAGTCGTTACCCTACGAGCAGTACTTC.

The gene calls are TRBV7-9 and TRBJ2-3, with D perhaps TRBD2 (5 bases). Germline CDR1 reads SEHNR; CDR2 reads FQNEAQ (reference sequence). This CDR3 has 15 amino acids. Trimming took off 1 base at V and 5 bases at J, with 13 bases between the two ends. CDR3 loop: CASSLGGGGLDTQYF. The CDR3 DNA is TGTGCCAGCAGCTTAGGTGGCGGCGGGTTAGATACGCAGTATTTT.

V and J are TRBV5-6 and TRBJ2-7; D is unresolved. Germline loops: CDR1 SGHDT, CDR2 YYEEEE. V was pared by 0 bases and J by 5 bases, with 6 bases between. The CDR3 consists of 12 residues. This CDR3 is CASSLGRNEQYF. The CDR3 nucleotides are TGTGCCAGCAGCTTGGGAAGGAACGAGCAGTACTTC.

This clone was detected ten times or more. The chain employs TRBV6-1 and TRBJ2-3; 14 nucleotides agree with TRBD2. The CDR3 totals 15 residues. Germline V lookup: CDR1 MNHNS, CDR2 SASEGT. The junction had 1 base not matched to a gene; V was cut back by 4 bases and J by 4 bases. For the CDR3, the DNA is TGTGCCAGCAGTGGACTAGCGGGGGGGCCAGATACGCAGTATTTT. Amino acids: CASSGLAGGPDTQYF.

J is TRBJ1-6 and V is TRBV6-6; the D is unclear. Trimming left V 5 bases short and J 9 bases short, with 8 bases between. The CDR3 is 12 amino acids. Germline CDR1 MNHNY, CDR2 SVGAGI (reference sequence). The CDR3 sequence: CASSDMGSPLHF. The CDR3 DNA sequence: TGTGCCAGCAGTGATATGGGTTCACCCCTCCACTTT.

The chain has TRBV7-2 and TRBJ2-5, with 9 nucleotides matching TRBD2. The length of the CDR3 is 17 residues. The germline CDR1 and CDR2 sequences are SGHTA and FQGNSA. V shed 1 base, J shed 3 bases, and the junction held 9 bases outside the gene matches. The CDR3 is CASSLGAGGTWKETQYF. CDR3 coding DNA: TGTGCCAGCAGCTTAGGTGCGGGGGGGACCTGGAAAGAGACCCAGTACTTC.

V gene TRBV11-3 combines with J gene TRBJ2-2; 7 bases align to TRBD1. Germline V CDR1 and CDR2: SGHNT, YENEEA. The CDR3 sequence is 16 residues long. The V gene end was trimmed by 4 bases and the J gene end by 4 bases; junction bases not matched to a gene: 9. The CDR3 region is CASSYSRGQTTGELFF. The CDR3 DNA reads TGTGCCAGCAGCTACTCCCGGGGACAGACCACCGGGGAGCTGTTTTTT.

The chain uses TRBV10-3 and TRBJ1-1, with D possibly matching TRBD1 (5 bases). The V gene's germline CDR1 is ENHRY and CDR2 SYGVKD. The CDR3 loop spans 13 amino acids. Trimming took 9 bases from V and 4 from J, leaving 15 bases between them. CDR3 amino acids: CAMTAGLATEAFF. Here the CDR3 DNA reads TGTGCCATGACAGCAGGGTTGGCCACTGAAGCTTTCTTT.

The rearrangement links TRBV28 to TRBJ1-4, with D perhaps matching TRBD1 (5 bases). CDR1 MDHEN and CDR2 SYDVKM come from the germline V gene. The V end was cut by 3 bases, the J end by 5 bases, with 16 bases between. This CDR3 has 16 residues. The CDR3 DNA sequence: TGTGCCAGCAGTTTTGGTACCAGGGCTCAAAATGAAAAACTGTTTTTT. Its protein product is CASSFGTRAQNEKLFF.

J is TRBJ1-2 and V is TRBV4-1, with D unresolved. This CDR3 comprises 17 residues. V lost 0 bases to trimming and J lost 1 base, with 15 bases between them. Looked up from germline, CDR1 is MGHRA and CDR2 is YSYEKL. In DNA form, the CDR3 reads TGCGCCAGCAGCCAAGAGCCCGGGCAGGTCCATAACTATGGCTACACCTTC. This gives the protein CASSQEPGQVHNYGYTF.

The rearrangement uses TRBV5-1 and TRBJ2-7, with 9 bases that match TRBD2. CDR3 length equals 17 residues. Germline CDR1 and CDR2: SGHRS and YFSETQ. After removal of 0 bases from V and 0 bases from J, the junction contained 7 bases not matched to a gene. Here the CDR3 reads CASSLVGGGGSSYEQYF. The CDR3, as DNA: TGCGCCAGCAGCTTGGTGGGCGGGGGGGGCAGCTCCTACGAGCAGTACTTC.

The chain uses TRBV7-9 and TRBJ2-2; D may correspond to TRBD1 or TRBD2 (5 bases each). This CDR3 is 14 amino acids long. The V end lost 5 bases, the J end lost 6 bases, and 13 bases lay between the germline ends. In germline, CDR1 is SEHNR, CDR2 FQNEAQ (reference sequence). The CDR3 DNA follows: TGTGCCAGCAGCCCCCCCGGGGCCCCCGGGGAGCTGTTTTTT. Translated: CASSPPGAPGELFF.

The V gene is TRBV4-1, the J gene TRBJ2-5; perhaps TRBD2 as D (5 bases). CDR1 MGHRA and CDR2 YSYEKL come from the germline V gene. This CDR3 is built from 14 residues. V was clipped by 0 bases and J by 1 base, with 6 bases between them. The CDR3 DNA follows: TGCGCCAGCAGCCAAGAAAGCGGCCAAGAGACCCAGTACTTC. Protein product: CASSQESGQETQYF.

V and J are TRBV2 and TRBJ1-1; no clear D. The germline V and J ends were trimmed by 3 bases and 2 bases, with 7 bases remaining between them. The germline gives CDR1 SNHLY, CDR2 FYNNEI. This CDR3 is built from 13 residues. The CDR3 DNA reads TGTGCCAGCAGTGACGTGAGAAACACTGAAGCTTTCTTT. This sequence encodes CASSDVRNTEAFF.

The J gene is TRBJ2-6, the V gene TRBV7-9; 11 bases align to TRBD1. With 11 bases clipped from V and 3 bases from J, the junction kept 9 bases outside the gene matches. Germline-derived CDR1 and CDR2 are SEHNR and FQNEAQ (reference sequence). This CDR3 comprises 16 residues. In DNA, the CDR3 is TGTGCCGCGGAAGGACAGGGGGCTGGTGGGGCCAACGTCCTGACTTTC. This sequence encodes CAAEGQGAGGANVLTF.

The chain has TRBV6-6 and TRBJ2-7, with TRBD2 identical over 10 bases. Germline CDR1 MNHNY, CDR2 SVGAGI (reference sequence). The CDR3 sequence is 14 residues long. With 5 bases clipped from V and 6 bases from J, the junction kept 7 bases outside the gene matches. CDR3 sequence reads: CASSPPGLASEQYF. CDR3 bases: TGTGCCAGCAGTCCGCCGGGACTAGCGTCCGAGCAGTACTTC.

V is TRBV7-8 and J is TRBJ2-5, with 11 bases matching TRBD2. CDR1 is SGHVS, CDR2 FQNEAQ, per germline. V was clipped by 5 bases and J by 2 bases; unmatched bases: 10. The CDR3 totals 17 residues. The CDR3: CASSLSPGTSGQETQYF. The CDR3 nucleotides are TGTGCCAGCAGCCTCTCCCCCGGGACTAGCGGACAAGAGACCCAGTACTTC.

This clone has only one observation. The rearrangement uses TRBV7-2 and TRBJ2-1, with a possible D match to TRBD2 (7 bases). The V and J ends lost 5 bases and 10 bases respectively, with 18 bases between them. This CDR3 is built from 14 residues. Germline-derived CDR1 and CDR2 are SGHTA and FQGNSA. CDR3 loop: CASSKTRGGDEQFF. The CDR3, as DNA: TGTGCCAGCAGCAAGACTAGGGGGGGAGACGAGCAGTTCTTC.

This clone has just one count. V is TRBV7-9 and J is TRBJ2-5; TRBD2 agrees at 7 bases. V was clipped by 1 base and J by 1 base; unmatched bases: 9. CDR3 length equals 17 residues. Germline loops: CDR1 SEHNR, CDR2 FQNEAQ (reference sequence). The CDR3, as DNA: TGTGCCAGCAGCTTAGGCCCACCGGTAGCGGGCCAAGAGACCCAGTACTTC. Translation gives CASSLGPPVAGQETQYF.